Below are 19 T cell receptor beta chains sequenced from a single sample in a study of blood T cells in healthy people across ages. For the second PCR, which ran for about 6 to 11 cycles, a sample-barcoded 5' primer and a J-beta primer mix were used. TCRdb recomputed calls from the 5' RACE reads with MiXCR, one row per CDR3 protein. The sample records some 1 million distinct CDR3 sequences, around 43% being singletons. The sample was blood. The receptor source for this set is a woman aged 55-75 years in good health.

This CDR3 reads CASSQDPVPNSPLHF. The CDR3 nucleotides read TGCGCCAGCAGCCAAGATCCGGTACCCAATTCACCCCTCCACTTT. This chain connects TRBV4-1 to TRBJ1-6; D not resolved. The CDR3 is made up of 15 amino acids. With 0 bases removed from V and 7 bases from J, the gap between germline ends came to 10 bases. Germline V lookup: CDR1 MGHRA, CDR2 YSYEKL.

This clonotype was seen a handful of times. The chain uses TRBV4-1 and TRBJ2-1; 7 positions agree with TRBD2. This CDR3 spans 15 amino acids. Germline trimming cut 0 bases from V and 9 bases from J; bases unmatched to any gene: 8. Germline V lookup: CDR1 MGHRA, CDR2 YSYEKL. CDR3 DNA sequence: TGCGCCAGCAGCCAAGAGGGGAGGGTAGGATCTGAGCAGTTCTTC. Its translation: CASSQEGRVGSEQFF.

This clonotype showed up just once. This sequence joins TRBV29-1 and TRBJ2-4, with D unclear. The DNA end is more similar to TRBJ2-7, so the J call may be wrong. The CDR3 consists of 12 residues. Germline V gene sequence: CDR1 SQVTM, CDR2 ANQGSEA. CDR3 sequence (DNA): TGCAGCGTTAAGTCTCAGTCCTACGAGCAGTACTTC. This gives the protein CSVKSQSYEQYF.

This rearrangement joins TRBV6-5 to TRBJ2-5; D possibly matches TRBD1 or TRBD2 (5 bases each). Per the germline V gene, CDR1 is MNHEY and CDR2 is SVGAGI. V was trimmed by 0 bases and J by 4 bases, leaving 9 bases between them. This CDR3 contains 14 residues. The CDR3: CASSYSEGTETQYF. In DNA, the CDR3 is TGTGCCAGCAGTTACTCTGAGGGGACAGAGACCCAGTACTTC.

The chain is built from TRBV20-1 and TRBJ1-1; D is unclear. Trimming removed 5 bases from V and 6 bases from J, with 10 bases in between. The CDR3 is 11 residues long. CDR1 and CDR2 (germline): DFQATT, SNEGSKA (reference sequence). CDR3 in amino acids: CSASKDAEAFF. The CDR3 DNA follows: TGCAGTGCTTCTAAGGACGCTGAAGCTTTCTTT.

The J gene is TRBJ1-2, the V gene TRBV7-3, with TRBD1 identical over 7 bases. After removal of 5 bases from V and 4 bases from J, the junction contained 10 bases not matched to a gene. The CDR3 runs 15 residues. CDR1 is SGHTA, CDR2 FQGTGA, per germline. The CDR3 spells CASSPAATGVYGYTF. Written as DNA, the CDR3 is TGTGCCAGCAGCCCGGCCGCCACAGGGGTCTATGGCTACACCTTC.

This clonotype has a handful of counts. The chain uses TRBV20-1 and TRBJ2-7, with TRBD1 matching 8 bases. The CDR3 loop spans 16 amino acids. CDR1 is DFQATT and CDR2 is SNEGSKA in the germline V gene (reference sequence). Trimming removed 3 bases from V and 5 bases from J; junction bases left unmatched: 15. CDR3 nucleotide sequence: TGCAGTGCTAGTGGCCCAGACAGGGGACTTGAAGACGAGCAGTACTTC. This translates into CSASGPDRGLEDEQYF.

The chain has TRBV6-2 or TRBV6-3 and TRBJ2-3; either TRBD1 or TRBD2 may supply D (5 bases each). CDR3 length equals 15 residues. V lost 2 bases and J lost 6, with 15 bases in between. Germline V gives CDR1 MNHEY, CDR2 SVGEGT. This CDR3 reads CASSYREGRPDTQYF. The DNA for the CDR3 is TGTGCCAGCAGTTACAGAGAGGGACGTCCGGATACGCAGTATTTT.

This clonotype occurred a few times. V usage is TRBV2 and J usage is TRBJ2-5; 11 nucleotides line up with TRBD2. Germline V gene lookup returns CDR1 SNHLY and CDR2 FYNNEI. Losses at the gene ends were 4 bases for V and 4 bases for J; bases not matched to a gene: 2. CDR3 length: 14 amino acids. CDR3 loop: CASSGGLAAETQYF. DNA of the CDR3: TGTGCCAGCAGTGGGGGACTAGCGGCAGAGACCCAGTACTTC. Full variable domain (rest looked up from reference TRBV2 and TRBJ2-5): EPEVTQTPSHQVTQMGQEVILRCVPISNHLYFYWYRQILGQKVEFLVSFYNNEISEKSEIFDDQFSVERPDGSNFTLKIRSTKLEDSAMYFCASSGGLAAETQYFGPGTRLLVL.

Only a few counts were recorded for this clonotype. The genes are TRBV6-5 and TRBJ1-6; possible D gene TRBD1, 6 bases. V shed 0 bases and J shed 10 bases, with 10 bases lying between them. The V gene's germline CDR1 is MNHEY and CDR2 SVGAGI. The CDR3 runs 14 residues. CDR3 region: CASSYSSGASPLHF. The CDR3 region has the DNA TGTGCCAGCAGTTACTCGTCGGGGGCCTCACCCCTCCACTTT.

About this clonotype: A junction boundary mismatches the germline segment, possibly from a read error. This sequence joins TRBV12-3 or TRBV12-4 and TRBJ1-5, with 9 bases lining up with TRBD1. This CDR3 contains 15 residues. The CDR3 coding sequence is TGTGCCAGCAGTGTAGCGGGACAGGGAAGGCAGCCCCAGCATTTT. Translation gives CASSVAGQGRQPQHF.

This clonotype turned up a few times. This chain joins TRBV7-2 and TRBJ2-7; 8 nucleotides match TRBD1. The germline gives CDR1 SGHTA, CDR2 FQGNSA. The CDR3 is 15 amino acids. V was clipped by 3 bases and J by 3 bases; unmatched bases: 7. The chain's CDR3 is CASSFTGGHHYEQYF. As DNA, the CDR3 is TGTGCCAGCAGCTTTACAGGGGGACACCACTACGAGCAGTACTTC. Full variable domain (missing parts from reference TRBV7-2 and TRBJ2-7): GAGVSQSPSNKVTEKGKDVELRCDPISGHTALYWYRQSLGQGLEFLIYFQGNSAPDKSGLPSDRFSAERTGGSVSTLTIQRTQQEDSAVYLCASSFTGGHHYEQYFGPGTRLTVT.

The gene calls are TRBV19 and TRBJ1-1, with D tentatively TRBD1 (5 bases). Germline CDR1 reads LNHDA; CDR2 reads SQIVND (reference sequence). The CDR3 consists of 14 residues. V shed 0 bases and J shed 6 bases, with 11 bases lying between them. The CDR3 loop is CASSIDPGRAEAFF. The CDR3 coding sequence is TGTGCCAGTAGTATAGATCCGGGACGCGCTGAAGCTTTCTTT.

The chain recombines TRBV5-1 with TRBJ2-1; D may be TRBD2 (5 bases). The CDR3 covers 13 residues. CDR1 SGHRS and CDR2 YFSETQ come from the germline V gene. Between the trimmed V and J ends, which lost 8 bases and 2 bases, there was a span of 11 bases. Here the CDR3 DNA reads TGCGCCAGTGCGACTAATCCCTACAATGAGCAGTTCTTC. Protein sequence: CASATNPYNEQFF.

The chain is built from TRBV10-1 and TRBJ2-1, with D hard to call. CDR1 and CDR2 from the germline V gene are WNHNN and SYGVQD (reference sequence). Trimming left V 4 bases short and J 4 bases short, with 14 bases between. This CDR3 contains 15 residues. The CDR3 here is CASSVLGSKYNEQFF. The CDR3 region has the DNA TGCGCCAGCAGTGTATTGGGTTCTAAATACAATGAGCAGTTCTTC.

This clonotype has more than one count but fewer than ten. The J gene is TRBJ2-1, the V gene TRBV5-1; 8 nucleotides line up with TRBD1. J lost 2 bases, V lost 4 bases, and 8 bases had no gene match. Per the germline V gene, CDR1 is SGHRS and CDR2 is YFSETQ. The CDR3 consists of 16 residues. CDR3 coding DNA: TGCGCCAGCAGCCCCGGACAGGGTACGGCCTACAATGAGCAGTTCTTC. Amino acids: CASSPGQGTAYNEQFF.

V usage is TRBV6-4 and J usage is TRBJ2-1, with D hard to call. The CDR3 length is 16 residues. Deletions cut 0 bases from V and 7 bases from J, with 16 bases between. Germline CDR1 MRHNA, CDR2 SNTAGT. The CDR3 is CASSDSNQVPRNEQFF. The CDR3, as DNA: TGTGCCAGCAGTGACTCGAACCAAGTGCCCAGAAATGAGCAGTTCTTC.

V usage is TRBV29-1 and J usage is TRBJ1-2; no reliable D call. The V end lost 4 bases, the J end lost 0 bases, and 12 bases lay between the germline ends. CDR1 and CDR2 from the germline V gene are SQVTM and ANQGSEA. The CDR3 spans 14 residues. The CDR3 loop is CSVVRQDANYGYTF. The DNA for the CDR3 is TGCAGCGTTGTTCGGCAGGACGCTAACTATGGCTACACCTTC.

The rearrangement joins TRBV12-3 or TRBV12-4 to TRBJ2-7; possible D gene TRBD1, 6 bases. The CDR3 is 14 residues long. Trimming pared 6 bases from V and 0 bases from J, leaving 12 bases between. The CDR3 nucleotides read TGTGCCAGCAGGGGACGGGACAACTCCTACGAGCAGTACTTC. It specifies CASRGRDNSYEQYF.